This TCR beta chain is from a study of CD8 T cells in ankylosing spondylitis. This clonotype was picked up many times. CDR3 length: 15 residues. The germline V gene encodes CDR1 DFQATT and CDR2 SNEGSKA (reference sequence). The V gene end was trimmed by 6 bases and the J gene end by 4 bases; junction bases not matched to a gene: 7. TCRdb reanalysed the 5' RACE reads using MiXCR and keeps one entry per CDR3 protein. The sample includes about 260,000 distinct CDR3 sequences, 20% to 30% of them seen just once. The rearrangement joins TRBV20-1 to TRBJ2-1; TRBD2 aligns across 12 bases. The sequenced sample consisted of blood, either unsorted or a sorted T cell fraction (not recorded which). This TCR was recovered from a male donor with ankylosing spondylitis or in good health (not recorded which). CDR3 region: CSAPLGTSGYNEQFF. DNA of the CDR3: TGCAGTGCCCCCCTCGGGACTAGCGGGTACAATGAGCAGTTCTTC.